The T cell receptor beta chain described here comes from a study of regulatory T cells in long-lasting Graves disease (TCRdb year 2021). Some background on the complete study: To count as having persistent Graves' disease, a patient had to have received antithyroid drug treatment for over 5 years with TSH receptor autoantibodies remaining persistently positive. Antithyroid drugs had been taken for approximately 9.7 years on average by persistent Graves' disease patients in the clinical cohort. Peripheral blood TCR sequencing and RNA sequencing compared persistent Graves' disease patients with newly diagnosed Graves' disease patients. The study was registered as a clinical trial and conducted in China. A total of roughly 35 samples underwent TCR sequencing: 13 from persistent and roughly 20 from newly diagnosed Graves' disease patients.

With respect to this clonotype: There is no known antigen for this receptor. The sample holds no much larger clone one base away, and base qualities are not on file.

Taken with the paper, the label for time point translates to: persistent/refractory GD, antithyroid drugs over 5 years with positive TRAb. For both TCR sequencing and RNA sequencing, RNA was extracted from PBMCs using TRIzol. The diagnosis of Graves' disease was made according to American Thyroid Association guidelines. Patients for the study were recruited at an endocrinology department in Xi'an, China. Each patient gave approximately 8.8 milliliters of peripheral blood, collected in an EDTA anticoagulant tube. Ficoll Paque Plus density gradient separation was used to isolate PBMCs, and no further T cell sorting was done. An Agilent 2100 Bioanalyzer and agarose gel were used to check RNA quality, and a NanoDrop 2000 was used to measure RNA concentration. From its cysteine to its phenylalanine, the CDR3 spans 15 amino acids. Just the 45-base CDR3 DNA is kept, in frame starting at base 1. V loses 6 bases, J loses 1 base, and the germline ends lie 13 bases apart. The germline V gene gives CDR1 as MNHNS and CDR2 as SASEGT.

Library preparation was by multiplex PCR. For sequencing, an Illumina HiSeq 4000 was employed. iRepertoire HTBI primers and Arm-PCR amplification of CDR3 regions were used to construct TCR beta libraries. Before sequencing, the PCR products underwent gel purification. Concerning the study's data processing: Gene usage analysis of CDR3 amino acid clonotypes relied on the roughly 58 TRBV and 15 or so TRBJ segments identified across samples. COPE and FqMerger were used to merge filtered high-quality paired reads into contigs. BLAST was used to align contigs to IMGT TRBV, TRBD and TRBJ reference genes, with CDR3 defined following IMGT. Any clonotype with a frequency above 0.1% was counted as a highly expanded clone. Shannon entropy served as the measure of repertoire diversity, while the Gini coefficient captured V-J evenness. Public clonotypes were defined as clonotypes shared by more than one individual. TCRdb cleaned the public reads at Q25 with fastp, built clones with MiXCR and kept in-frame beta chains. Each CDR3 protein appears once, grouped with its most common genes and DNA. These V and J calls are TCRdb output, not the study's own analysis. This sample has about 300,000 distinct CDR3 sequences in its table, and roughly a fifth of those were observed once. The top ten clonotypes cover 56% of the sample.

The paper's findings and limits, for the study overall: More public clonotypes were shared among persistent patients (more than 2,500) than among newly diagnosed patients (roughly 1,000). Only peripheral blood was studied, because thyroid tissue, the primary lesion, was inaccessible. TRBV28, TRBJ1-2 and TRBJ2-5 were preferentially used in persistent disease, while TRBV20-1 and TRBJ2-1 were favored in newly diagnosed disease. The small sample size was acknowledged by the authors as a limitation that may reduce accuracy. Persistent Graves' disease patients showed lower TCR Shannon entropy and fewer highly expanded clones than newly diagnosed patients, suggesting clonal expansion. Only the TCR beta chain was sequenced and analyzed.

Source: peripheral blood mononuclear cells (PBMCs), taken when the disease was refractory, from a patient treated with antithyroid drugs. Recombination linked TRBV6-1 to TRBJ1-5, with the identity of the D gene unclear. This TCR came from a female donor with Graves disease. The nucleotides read TGTGCCAGCAGCACCCGAGGGTCCAGCAATCAGCCCCAGCATTTT. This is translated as CASSTRGSSNQPQHF.